These T cell receptor beta chains were read from a single sample in a study of T-cell reconstitution after alpha-beta-depleted transplantation in children. One entry per CDR3 protein results from TCRdb running MiXCR on the PCR reads. The repertoire holds some 460,000 distinct CDR3 sequences, with around 15% as singletons. Sequences were derived from PBMCs, mostly from graft donor cells, sampled 360 days after TCRalphabeta/CD19-depleted stem cell transplant. These receptors all stem from a boy in the first two years of life who had a stem cell transplant for Wiskott-Aldrich syndrome, so the T cells may come from the graft donor. Both conserved end residues are part of each CDR3. The D gene is left open where the match is weak. Rows may omit the clone size; those that give it use once, few, many or a size class.

abundance: NA
d_gene: NA
j_gene: TRBJ1-1
v_gene: TRBV5-5
CDR3nt: TGTGCCAGCACCATTTGGGGCAGATACACTGAAGCTTTCTTT
CDR3aa: CASTIWGRYTEAFF

abundance: few
d_gene: NA
j_gene: TRBJ1-3
v_gene: TRBV7-2
CDR3nt: TGTGCCAGCAGCTTAGGGGGGTCGTTGCACACCATATATTTT
CDR3aa: CASSLGGSLHTIYF

abundance: NA
d_gene: NA
j_gene: TRBJ2-2
v_gene: TRBV5-1
CDR3nt: TGCGCCAGCAGCTACCAGGACGTTCCAGGGGAGCTGTTTTTT
CDR3aa: CASSYQDVPGELFF

abundance: NA
d_gene: NA
j_gene: TRBJ2-7
v_gene: TRBV7-9
CDR3nt: TGTGCCAGCAGCTTAGTTGCGGAGCAGTACTTC
CDR3aa: CASSLVAEQYF

abundance: few
d_gene: NA
j_gene: TRBJ2-5
v_gene: TRBV7-2
CDR3nt: TGTGCCAGCAGCTTAGCGAGGACAGAGGGACAAGAGACCCAGTACTTC
CDR3aa: CASSLARTEGQETQYF

abundance: few
d_gene: TRBD2
j_gene: TRBJ2-1
v_gene: TRBV7-6
CDR3nt: TGTGCCAGCAGCCTGCGACTAGCGGGGGCCAAAAACAATGAGCAGTTCTTC
CDR3aa: CASSLRLAGAKNNEQFF

abundance: NA
d_gene: TRBD2
j_gene: TRBJ2-1
v_gene: TRBV3-1
CDR3nt: TGTGCCAGCAGCCAAGATAGAGCGGGGGGCCTTAATGAGCAGTTCTTC
CDR3aa: CASSQDRAGGLNEQFF

abundance: many
d_gene: NA
j_gene: TRBJ1-5
v_gene: TRBV12-3/TRBV12-4
CDR3nt: TGTGCCAGCAGTCGGTCCCCCGGGACAATGGATAATCAGCCCCAGCATTTT
CDR3aa: CASSRSPGTMDNQPQHF

abundance: few
d_gene: NA
j_gene: TRBJ2-2
v_gene: TRBV7-8
CDR3nt: TGTGCCAGCAGCTTTCCCAGGGGCCAATTTATGAACACCGGGGAGCTGTTTTTT
CDR3aa: CASSFPRGQFMNTGELFF

abundance: many
d_gene: NA
j_gene: TRBJ2-1
v_gene: TRBV7-9
CDR3nt: TGTGCCAGCAGCCCAACGCTAGCGAGGTCCTACAATGAGCAGTTCTTC
CDR3aa: CASSPTLARSYNEQFF

abundance: once
d_gene: NA
j_gene: TRBJ2-3
v_gene: TRBV7-2
CDR3nt: TGTGCCAGCAGCCTCTCGGGGCTAACTTCTAGCACAGATACGCAGTATTTT
CDR3aa: CASSLSGLTSSTDTQYF

abundance: few
d_gene: TRBD2
j_gene: TRBJ2-1
v_gene: TRBV10-1
CDR3nt: TGCGCCACCTCGAGTGGGCTAGCGGGGGACCATGAGCAGTTCTTC
CDR3aa: CATSSGLAGDHEQFF

abundance: few
d_gene: NA
j_gene: TRBJ2-2
v_gene: TRBV27
CDR3nt: TGTGCCAGCAGTTTATCTGGACACACCGGGGAGCTGTTTTTT
CDR3aa: CASSLSGHTGELFF

abundance: few
d_gene: NA
j_gene: TRBJ2-7
v_gene: TRBV7-6
CDR3nt: TGTGCCAGCAGCTTAGGGGCAGACCCTAAGTACTTC
CDR3aa: CASSLGADPKYF

abundance: few
d_gene: NA
j_gene: TRBJ2-7
v_gene: TRBV18
CDR3nt: TGTGCCAGCTCACCAGTCGGAAGCTCCTACGAGCAGTACTTC
CDR3aa: CASSPVGSSYEQYF

abundance: NA
d_gene: TRBD1
j_gene: TRBJ2-5
v_gene: TRBV2
CDR3nt: TGTGCCAGCAGTTATGCGACAGGGCGGTCAGAGACCCAGTACTTC
CDR3aa: CASSYATGRSETQYF

abundance: few
d_gene: NA
j_gene: TRBJ1-5
v_gene: TRBV12-3/TRBV12-4
CDR3nt: TGTGCCAGCAGCTTGGCCGTACAGCCCCAGCATTTT
CDR3aa: CASSLAVQPQHF

abundance: many
d_gene: TRBD1
j_gene: TRBJ1-6
v_gene: TRBV10-3
CDR3nt: TGTGCCATCAGTGAAGGAGGGGGACAGGGCAATTCACCCCTCCACTTT
CDR3aa: CAISEGGGQGNSPLHF

abundance: NA
d_gene: NA
j_gene: TRBJ2-5
v_gene: TRBV4-1
CDR3nt: TGCGCCAGCAGCCAAGATTCAGGGTCAGAGACCCAGTACTTC
CDR3aa: CASSQDSGSETQYF

abundance: few
d_gene: TRBD2
j_gene: TRBJ2-1
v_gene: TRBV12-3/TRBV12-4
CDR3nt: TGTGCCAGCAGTTTTAGCGGGAGGTCGTTCTCCTACAATGAGCAGTTCTTC
CDR3aa: CASSFSGRSFSYNEQFF

abundance: few
d_gene: TRBD2
j_gene: TRBJ2-1
v_gene: TRBV20-1
CDR3nt: TGCAGTGCTAGACAGGGAGGGAATCGAGGCGATGAGCAGTTCTTC
CDR3aa: CSARQGGNRGDEQFF

abundance: NA
d_gene: NA
j_gene: TRBJ2-7
v_gene: TRBV12-3/TRBV12-4
CDR3nt: TGTGCCAGCAGTTTCCCCCCGGCGCACGAGCAGTACTTC
CDR3aa: CASSFPPAHEQYF

abundance: NA
d_gene: NA
j_gene: TRBJ2-7
v_gene: TRBV25-1
CDR3nt: TGTGCCAGCAGTGATTTGCTTGACGCTCGTGCCTACGAGCAGTACTTC
CDR3aa: CASSDLLDARAYEQYF

abundance: NA
d_gene: TRBD2
j_gene: TRBJ2-1
v_gene: TRBV7-9
CDR3nt: TGTGCCAGCAGCAATAGCGGGTCCTACAATGAGCAGTTCTTC
CDR3aa: CASSNSGSYNEQFF

abundance: few
d_gene: NA
j_gene: TRBJ2-3
v_gene: TRBV15
CDR3nt: TGTGCCACCAGCAGGCCGGAGCGCACAGATACGCAGTATTTT
CDR3aa: CATSRPERTDTQYF

abundance: few
d_gene: TRBD1
j_gene: TRBJ2-7
v_gene: TRBV27
CDR3nt: TGTGCCAGCAGTTTATCATTTATCGGGATCGGGACAGGGGGTTACGAGCAGTACTTC
CDR3aa: CASSLSFIGIGTGGYEQYF

abundance: few
d_gene: NA
j_gene: TRBJ2-1
v_gene: TRBV10-3
CDR3nt: TGTGCCATCCGGGACGGGGGCTCCTACAATGAGCAGTTCTTC
CDR3aa: CAIRDGGSYNEQFF

abundance: few
d_gene: TRBD1
j_gene: TRBJ2-5
v_gene: TRBV24-1
CDR3nt: TGTGCCACCAGTGATCTGGCCGGGGACAGGGGAGAGACCCAGTACTTC
CDR3aa: CATSDLAGDRGETQYF

abundance: NA
d_gene: TRBD2
j_gene: TRBJ2-5
v_gene: TRBV4-3
CDR3nt: TGCGCCAGCAGCCAAGGCCTAGCGGTTGGGAGGGAGACCCAGTACTTC
CDR3aa: CASSQGLAVGRETQYF

abundance: once
d_gene: NA
j_gene: TRBJ2-1
v_gene: TRBV12-3/TRBV12-4
CDR3nt: TGTGCCAGCAGTTCCAGGGGGGGGAGACCCTACAATGAGCAGTTCTTC
CDR3aa: CASSSRGGRPYNEQFF

abundance: few
d_gene: NA
j_gene: TRBJ1-2
v_gene: TRBV5-1
CDR3nt: TGCGCCAGCAGCCTCCGAGGGATCGGAACTAGACCCTATGGCTACACCTTC
CDR3aa: CASSLRGIGTRPYGYTF

abundance: few
d_gene: TRBD1
j_gene: TRBJ2-2
v_gene: TRBV4-3
CDR3nt: TGCGCCAGCAGCTTCGGGACAGGGCTCACCGGGGAGCTGTTTTTT
CDR3aa: CASSFGTGLTGELFF

abundance: few
d_gene: NA
j_gene: TRBJ2-7
v_gene: TRBV27
CDR3nt: TGTGCCAGCAGTCCACTTACTATAGTAGCAGCCTACGAGCAGTACTTC
CDR3aa: CASSPLTIVAAYEQYF

abundance: NA
d_gene: NA
j_gene: TRBJ2-7
v_gene: TRBV10-3
CDR3nt: TGTGCCATCGCCACAACCACCTACGAGCAGTACTTC
CDR3aa: CAIATTTYEQYF